A single T cell receptor (beta chain) is shown here with its context. Its target is not known. Time point meaning: pre-sensitization, week 0. The treatment is: therapeutic diphenylcyclopropenone sensitization with weekly scalp DPC. It was the library that attached unique molecular identifiers to individual cDNA molecules. Using its own MiXCR run on the RACE reads, TCRdb lists one record per CDR3 protein. Altogether about 300,000 distinct CDR3 sequences are present, 5.5% being singletons, with the ten largest covering about 8.2%. Trimming shortened V by 0 bases and J by 6 bases, and 8 bases separated the two germline ends. This CDR3 has 13 residues. The sample comes from a study of human T cells and chemical hapten exposure. Whole-study results and caveats: Expanded TCRs created a significantly greater count of big CDR3 similarity clusters than controls did.

This sample comprised whole blood, obtained in connection with sensitization to the hapten diphenylcyclopropenone (DPC). The TCR was taken from a woman between 18 and 30 years old with alopecia areata. Some clones in this sample may be carry-over from other donors' samples. The chain uses TRBV12-3 or TRBV12-4 and TRBJ1-1; D unresolved. Written as DNA, the CDR3 is TGTGCCAGCAGTTTAGCCCCCGGGGCTGAAGCTTTCTTT. This codes for CASSLAPGAEAFF.